Each of the 30 T cell receptor beta chains below was sequenced from the same sample in a study of T cells after somatic rescue of genetic block. Only in-frame clones appear in the TCRdb table, and some are missing; sequencing was by immunoSEQ multiplex PCR. The sample holds more than 65,000 clones; approximately 90% are singletons and the top ten take about 3%. The sample taken for sequencing was peripheral blood mononuclear cells (PBMCs). All receptors come from a man aged 30 to 39.

The gene calls are TRBV6-6 and TRBJ1-2, with D possibly matching TRBD1 (6 bases). This CDR3 region has 12 residues. The ends were cut back, 5 bases at V and 7 bases at J, with 11 bases in the middle. The V gene's germline CDR1 is MNHNY and CDR2 SVGAGI (reference sequence). CDR3 nucleotides: TGTGCCAGCAGTAAGGACAGTGTTGGCTACACCTTC. It translates to CASSKDSVGYTF.

V is TRBV12-5 and J is TRBJ2-2; the match to TRBD2 covers 10 bases. CDR1 is LGHNT, CDR2 FRNRAP, per germline. With V trimmed by 7 bases and J by 7 bases, 6 bases remained unmatched. The CDR3 extends over 14 amino acids. For the CDR3, the DNA is TGTGCTAGTGCTTCCGGGACTAGCGACGGGGAGCTGTTTTTT. Protein: CASASGTSDGELFF.

The chain joins TRBV27 to TRBJ2-7; the D is unclear. Trimming shortened V by 3 bases and J by 0 bases, and 9 bases separated the two germline ends. Germline CDR1 MNHEY, CDR2 SMNVEV (reference sequence). The CDR3 spans 14 residues. The CDR3 loop is CASSFGHISYEQYF. The CDR3 bases are TGTGCCAGCAGTTTTGGGCACATCTCCTACGAGCAGTACTTC.

The genes are TRBV5-4 and TRBJ2-1, with 10 bases identical to TRBD2. Germline V gives CDR1 SGHNT, CDR2 YYREEE (reference sequence). The J segment lost 8 bases and the V segment lost 0 bases, leaving 5 bases of the junction unmatched. The CDR3 has 15 residues. CDR3 residues: CASSLAAGGPYEQFF. The CDR3 nucleotides are TGTGCCAGCAGCTTGGCAGCGGGGGGGCCATATGAGCAGTTCTTC.

This chain joins TRBV19 and TRBJ2-1; possibly TRBD1 for D (6 bases). Deletions cut 0 bases from V and 9 bases from J, with 21 bases between. CDR1 LNHDA and CDR2 SQIVND come from the germline V gene (reference sequence). The CDR3 consists of 17 residues. The CDR3 spells CASSIDRTPGVYGEQFF. In DNA form, the CDR3 reads TGTGCCAGTAGTATAGATCGGACGCCAGGGGTGTATGGTGAGCAGTTCTTC.

The CDR3 DNA follows: TGCGCCAGCAGCTTGGAAGGGGGCTTCTACGAGCAGTACTTC. Its translation: CASSLEGGFYEQYF. The V gene is TRBV5-1, the J gene TRBJ2-7, with 7 bases identical to TRBD1. V dropped 0 bases and J dropped 3; count of bases not matched to a gene: 3. CDR1 and CDR2 from the germline V gene are SGHRS and YFSETQ. The CDR3 has 14 residues.

V and J are TRBV19 and TRBJ2-5; 8 bases are a match to TRBD2. The V gene end was trimmed by 1 base and the J gene end by 1 base; junction bases not matched to a gene: 5. The germline V gene encodes CDR1 LNHDA and CDR2 SQIVND (reference sequence). This CDR3 comprises 16 residues. CDR3 DNA sequence: TGTGCCAGTAGTATAGGGCAGCGGGGGTTCCAAGAGACCCAGTACTTC. Translation gives CASSIGQRGFQETQYF. Full variable domain (remainder filled in from reference TRBV19 and TRBJ2-5): DGGITQSPKYLFRKEGQNVTLSCEQNLNHDAMYWYRQDPGQGLRLIYYSQIVNDFQKGDIAEGYSVSREKKESFPLTVTSAQKNPTAFYLCASSIGQRGFQETQYFGPGTRLLVL.

V is TRBV4-3 and J is TRBJ1-4; D is perhaps TRBD1 (6 bases). CDR3 size: 16 residues. Trimming took 1 base from V and 3 from J, leaving 12 bases between them. Germline V gene data show CDR1 as LGHNA and CDR2 as YSLEER. The CDR3 sequence: CASSQGGGKANEKLFF. The CDR3 DNA reads TGCGCCAGCAGCCAAGGAGGGGGGAAAGCTAATGAAAAACTGTTTTTT.

The V call is TRBV4-3, the J call TRBJ2-7, with 11 bases fitting TRBD1. V lost 4 bases, J lost 3 bases, and 2 bases stayed unmatched. This CDR3 has 14 amino acids. Looked up from germline, CDR1 is LGHNA and CDR2 is YSLEER. The CDR3 nucleotides are TGCGCCAGCAGCCGGGACAGGGGGAACTACGAGCAGTACTTC. Translating it yields CASSRDRGNYEQYF.

The rearrangement joins TRBV6-4 to TRBJ1-5, with D hard to call. The CDR3 loop spans 13 amino acids. V was trimmed by 5 bases and J by 4 bases, leaving 9 bases between them. CDR1 MRHNA and CDR2 SNTAGT come from the germline V gene. CDR3 amino acids: CASSPSWNQPQHF. CDR3 nucleotides: TGTGCCAGCAGTCCCTCCTGGAATCAGCCCCAGCATTTT.

The chain links TRBV5-5 to TRBJ2-7; perhaps TRBD1 as D (6 bases). The germline CDR1 and CDR2 sequences are SGHKS and YYEKEE (reference sequence). This CDR3 region has 15 residues. The V end was cut by 0 bases, the J end by 3 bases, with 13 bases between. The CDR3: CASSLAAGVGYEQYF. In nucleotides, the CDR3 is TGTGCCAGCAGCTTGGCCGCAGGGGTGGGCTACGAGCAGTACTTC.

The rearrangement uses TRBV30 and TRBJ2-5; perhaps TRBD2 as D (6 bases). V lost 5 bases to trimming and J lost 6 bases, with 19 bases between them. The CDR3 loop spans 14 amino acids. Germline V gene data show CDR1 as GTSNPN and CDR2 as SVGIG (reference sequence). The chain's CDR3 is CAWGLPYVLKTQYF. CDR3 nucleotide sequence: TGTGCCTGGGGACTACCGTATGTTTTGAAGACCCAGTACTTC.

The V gene is TRBV11-2, the J gene TRBJ2-2; 9 positions agree with TRBD1. Unmatched junction bases numbered 5, after V lost 4 bases and J lost 5 bases. The CDR3 covers 15 residues. Per germline, CDR1 SGHAT and CDR2 FQNNGV. CDR3 in amino acids: CASSSGTGWTGELFF. The CDR3 nucleotides are TGTGCCAGCAGCTCCGGGACAGGGTGGACCGGGGAGCTGTTTTTT.

The chain couples TRBV28 to TRBJ1-5; 12 bases align to TRBD1. Unmatched junction bases numbered 8, after V lost 8 bases and J lost 6 bases. This CDR3 is built from 15 residues. Germline loops: CDR1 MDHEN, CDR2 SYDVKM. This CDR3 is CASPPRDRGPQPQHF. CDR3 coding DNA: TGTGCCAGCCCGCCCCGGGACAGGGGGCCTCAGCCCCAGCATTTT.

This chain joins TRBV6-4 and TRBJ2-3; D is possibly TRBD1 or TRBD2 (6 bases each). The CDR3 runs 13 residues. V was trimmed by 7 bases and J by 6 bases, leaving 14 bases between them. CDR1 is MRHNA and CDR2 is SNTAGT in the germline V gene. In DNA, the CDR3 is TGTGCCAGCATTTGGGGGGCCGGGGATACGCAGTATTTT. Translating gives CASIWGAGDTQYF.

The chain recombines TRBV2 with TRBJ2-1; 11 bases line up with TRBD2. CDR1 SNHLY and CDR2 FYNNEI come from the germline V gene. Trimming at V came to 5 bases and at J to 6 bases, leaving 6 bases not matched to a gene. This CDR3 is 15 amino acids long. CDR3 DNA: TGTGCCAGCAGTCTTAGCGGGAGGGCCTTCAATGAGCAGTTCTTC. It specifies CASSLSGRAFNEQFF. Variable domain in full (rest from reference TRBV2 and TRBJ2-1): EPEVTQTPSHQVTQMGQEVILRCVPISNHLYFYWYRQILGQKVEFLVSFYNNEISEKSEIFDDQFSVERPDGSNFTLKIRSTKLEDSAMYFCASSLSGRAFNEQFFGPGTRLTVL.

The chain couples TRBV6-6 to TRBJ2-3; D call uncertain. Trimming pared 0 bases from V and 4 bases from J, leaving 8 bases between. The CDR3 is 14 residues long. The germline CDR1 and CDR2 sequences are MNHNY and SVGAGI (reference sequence). CDR3 residues: CASSYSTAPDTQYF. CDR3 sequence (DNA): TGTGCCAGCAGTTACTCGACGGCGCCAGATACGCAGTATTTT.

The chain is built from TRBV5-1 and TRBJ2-4; 11 bases align to TRBD1. The CDR3 covers 16 residues. Germline CDR1 SGHRS, CDR2 YFSETQ. V gave up 4 bases and J gave up 4 bases; unmatched junction bases: 7. As DNA, the CDR3 is TGCGCCAGCAGCCAAGAAGGACAGGGGGCAAAAAACATTCAGTACTTC. Protein product: CASSQEGQGAKNIQYF.

CDR3 coding DNA: TGCGCCAGCAGCCAAGAGTACGGGGGTATAAGCTCACCCCTCCACTTT. Protein product: CASSQEYGGISSPLHF. The rearrangement uses TRBV4-1 and TRBJ1-6, with TRBD1 as a possible D gene (5 bases). Germline CDR1 reads MGHRA; CDR2 reads YSYEKL. The CDR3 totals 16 residues. V lost 0 bases, J lost 10 bases, and 16 bases lay in between.

The chain recombines TRBV7-8 with TRBJ1-2; D is unresolved. The CDR3 extends over 19 amino acids. Deletions cut 2 bases from V and 1 base from J, with 23 bases between. Germline V CDR1 and CDR2: SGHVS, FQNEAQ. The CDR3 protein is CASSLPSSPAGPINYGYTF. In nucleotides, the CDR3 is TGTGCCAGCAGCTTACCCTCCAGTCCGGCAGGACCTATTAACTATGGCTACACCTTC. The full variable domain, with the rest looked up from reference TRBV7-8 and TRBJ1-2, is GAGVSQSPRYKVAKRGQDVALRCDPISGHVSLFWYQQALGQGPEFLTYFQNEAQLDKSGLPSDRFFAERPEGSVSTLKIQRTQQEDSAVYLCASSLPSSPAGPINYGYTFGSGTRLTVV.

V is TRBV13 and J is TRBJ2-7; no clear D gene. Germline V gives CDR1 PRHDT, CDR2 FYEKMQ (reference sequence). V was shortened by 1 base and J by 3 bases, with 10 bases between the two germline ends. There are 14 residues in the CDR3. The CDR3 nucleotides are TGTGCCAGCAGCTTAGTAACTCGCGACTACGAGCAGTACTTC. Translating gives CASSLVTRDYEQYF. Together with reference TRBV13 and TRBJ2-7, the CDR3 gives the full variable domain: AAGVIQSPRHLIKEKRETATLKCYPIPRHDTVYWYQQGPGQDPQFLISFYEKMQSDKGSIPDRFSAQQFSDYHSELNMSSLELGDSALYFCASSLVTRDYEQYFGPGTRLTVT.

V is TRBV28 and J is TRBJ2-7, with 10 bases aligning to TRBD2. CDR3 length: 14 residues. Germline V CDR1 and CDR2: MDHEN, SYDVKM. J lost 4 bases, V lost 6 bases, and 6 bases had no gene match. The CDR3 protein is CASSQAGGSYEQYF. CDR3 DNA: TGTGCCAGCAGCCAAGCGGGAGGGTCTTACGAGCAGTACTTC.

The rearrangement links TRBV10-1 to TRBJ1-1, with D possibly TRBD1 on 6 matching bases. Trimming took off 0 bases at V and 5 bases at J, with 10 bases between the two ends. Germline CDR1 and CDR2: WNHNN and SYGVQD (reference sequence). The CDR3 extends over 14 amino acids. The CDR3 DNA follows: TGCGCCAGCAGTGAGTCAAACAGGGTGACTGAAGCTTTCTTT. This sequence encodes CASSESNRVTEAFF.

In its sample, this clone was seen once. This chain connects TRBV13 to TRBJ2-7; maybe TRBD2 (5 bases). This CDR3 has 15 residues. Per the germline V gene, CDR1 is PRHDT and CDR2 is FYEKMQ (reference sequence). V shed 7 bases and J shed 1 base, with 17 bases lying between them. CDR3 sequence (DNA): TGTGCCAGCACCTCTTCCCGGGGTGGGTCCTACGAGCAGTACTTC. Its translation is CASTSSRGGSYEQYF. The full variable domain, its missing parts supplied by reference TRBV13 and TRBJ2-7, is AAGVIQSPRHLIKEKRETATLKCYPIPRHDTVYWYQQGPGQDPQFLISFYEKMQSDKGSIPDRFSAQQFSDYHSELNMSSLELGDSALYFCASTSSRGGSYEQYFGPGTRLTVT.

CDR3 sequence: CASSLGVAADTQYF. The CDR3 nucleotides read TGTGCCAGCAGCTTAGGGGTGGCCGCAGATACGCAGTATTTT. The chain carries TRBV7-2 and TRBJ2-3; D uncertain. CDR1 and CDR2 (germline): SGHTA, FQGNSA. V was trimmed by 1 base and J by 4 bases, leaving 9 bases between them. The CDR3 loop spans 14 amino acids.

The chain has TRBV10-3 and TRBJ1-3, with no clear D. The CDR3 contains 13 residues. Looked up from germline, CDR1 is ENHRY and CDR2 is SYGVKD. Between the trimmed V and J ends, which lost 0 bases and 0 bases, there was a span of 0 bases. The CDR3 is CAISESSGNTIYF. The CDR3 nucleotides read TGTGCCATCAGTGAGTCCTCTGGAAACACCATATATTTT.

This sequence joins TRBV29-1 and TRBJ2-6; D uncertain. The germline gives CDR1 SQVTM, CDR2 ANQGSEA. V shed 0 bases and J shed 3 bases, with 9 bases lying between them. The CDR3 is 15 amino acids. CDR3 in amino acids: CSVEDLLFGANVLTF. CDR3 DNA sequence: TGCAGCGTTGAAGATCTATTATTTGGGGCCAACGTCCTGACTTTC.

The V call is TRBV6-5, the J call TRBJ2-1; no firm D call. The germline CDR1 and CDR2 sequences are MNHEY and SVGAGI. The V and J ends lost 5 bases and 0 bases respectively, with 5 bases between them. The CDR3 has 13 residues. As DNA, the CDR3 is TGTGCCAGCAGTGACAACTCCTACAATGAGCAGTTCTTC. Protein: CASSDNSYNEQFF.

The chain employs TRBV4-3 and TRBJ2-5; TRBD2 aligns across 10 bases. The CDR3 contains 15 residues. V was pared by 4 bases and J by 5 bases, with 7 bases of the junction left unmatched. Germline values: CDR1 LGHNA, CDR2 YSLEER. CDR3 in amino acids: CASSRLLSGGETQYF. Here the CDR3 DNA reads TGCGCCAGCAGCCGACTCCTTAGCGGGGGGGAGACCCAGTACTTC.

This clone was seen more than once but under ten times. At the DNA level, this CDR3 is encoded by other sequences in the same sample as well. V gene TRBV11-2 combines with J gene TRBJ1-1; 7 bases fit TRBD1. There are 14 residues in the CDR3. CDR1 is SGHAT and CDR2 is FQNNGV in the germline V gene. V shed 1 base and J 5 bases; nucleotides not matched to a gene: 4. Here the CDR3 DNA reads TGTGCCAGCAGCTTAGCAGGGGGGAGAACTGAAGCTTTCTTT. Amino acids: CASSLAGGRTEAFF.